The clone carrying this T cell receptor beta chain was counted ten times or more. The sample is drawn from a study of T-cell memory formation after mild COVID-19. One entry per CDR3 protein results from TCRdb running MiXCR on the 5' RACE reads. The sample includes about 560,000 distinct CDR3 sequences, 17% of them seen just once. Sequencing input: PBMCs or a T cell subset sorted from them (not recorded which). This TCR came from an adult woman who had mild COVID-19 (a few samples of this study predate the infection). Cell type and time point are not known.

The CDR3 sequence is CSVKGKLNKRKTTDTQYF. The CDR3 DNA is TGCAGCGTGAAGGGGAAACTAAATAAAAGAAAAACCACAGATACGCAGTATTTT. The genes are TRBV29-1 and TRBJ2-3; maybe TRBD1 (5 bases). V lost 6 bases and J 2 bases, leaving 27 bases between the germline ends. Looked up from germline, CDR1 is SQVTM and CDR2 is ANQGSEA. The CDR3 is 18 residues long.